A single sample is the source of the 12 T cell receptor beta chains below, sequenced in a study of blood T cell repertoires in COVID-19. Some clones are missing from TCRdb's copy, which holds only in-frame ones; the method was immunoSEQ multiplex PCR. The data contain 310,000 or so clones, 70% to 90% of them singletons. The sample consisted of peripheral blood. These receptor sequences come from a man between 65 and 85 years old with acute or convalescent COVID-19.

This chain uses TRBV27 with TRBJ2-3; perhaps TRBD2 as D (6 bases). The CDR3 loop spans 21 amino acids. V dropped 1 base and J dropped 1 base, with 27 bases sitting between them. The germline CDR1 and CDR2 sequences are MNHEY and SMNVEV (reference sequence). CDR3 DNA: TGTGCCAGCAGTTTATATGCCCCCGGAATAATACGGCGGGGTGGCACAGATACGCAGTATTTT. This gives the protein CASSLYAPGIIRRGGTDTQYF.

The rearrangement uses TRBV7-3 and TRBJ1-2, with 9 nucleotides matching TRBD1. Trimming cost V 5 bases and J 6 bases; bases outside gene matches: 4. The germline V gene has CDR1 SGHTA and CDR2 FQGTGA. This CDR3 contains 13 residues. The CDR3 sequence: CASSKTGGDGYTF. The CDR3 nucleotides are TGTGCCAGCAGCAAGACAGGGGGAGATGGCTACACCTTC.

Worth noting for this clone: This CDR3 is also generated by other DNA sequences in the sample. The rearrangement links TRBV10-3 to TRBJ2-1; 14 bases agree with TRBD2. V lost 6 bases and J lost 1; bases outside the gene matches: 2. Germline lookup yields CDR1 ENHRY and CDR2 SYGVKD. This CDR3 is built from 16 residues. DNA for the CDR3: TGTGCCATCAGGGGGACTAGCGGGAGTTCCTACAATGAGCAGTTCTTC. It yields the protein CAIRGTSGSSYNEQFF.

The genes are TRBV10-2 and TRBJ2-7; 7 bases map to TRBD2. The germline gives CDR1 WSHSY, CDR2 SAAADI. The CDR3 loop spans 18 amino acids. With 7 bases clipped from V and 0 bases from J, the junction kept 18 bases outside the gene matches. The CDR3 sequence is CASTRGGAIAGVSYEQYF. The CDR3 nucleotides are TGCGCCAGCACCCGGGGAGGGGCGATCGCGGGGGTCTCCTACGAGCAGTACTTC.

This clone showed up just a few times. This rearrangement joins TRBV6-2 or TRBV6-3 to TRBJ1-4; 10 nucleotides match TRBD1. CDR1 and CDR2 from the germline V gene are MNHEY and SVGEGT. The CDR3 spans 18 residues. V was clipped by 2 bases and J by 7 bases; unmatched bases: 13. DNA of the CDR3: TGTGCCAGCAGTTACGACGCAACCATCCGGGACAGGGGTGAAAAACTGTTTTTT. Translating gives CASSYDATIRDRGEKLFF.

Here the CDR3 reads CAWGTGNYGYTF. CDR3 bases: TGTGCCTGGGGGACAGGGAACTATGGCTACACCTTC. V is TRBV30 and J is TRBJ1-2; 9 bases line up with TRBD1. Germline loops: CDR1 GTSNPN, CDR2 SVGIG (reference sequence). Losses at the gene ends were 5 bases for V and 2 bases for J; bases not matched to a gene: 0. The CDR3 loop spans 12 amino acids.

The V gene is TRBV30, the J gene TRBJ2-3; the match to TRBD2 covers 7 bases. Per germline, CDR1 GTSNPN and CDR2 SVGIG (reference sequence). The CDR3 is made up of 15 amino acids. Trimming removed 0 bases from V and 1 base from J; junction bases left unmatched: 4. This CDR3 is CAWSVRLAGTDTQYF. CDR3 in DNA: TGTGCCTGGAGTGTACGTCTAGCGGGCACAGATACGCAGTATTTT.

This clone was detected once. The V call is TRBV25-1, the J call TRBJ2-7; D might be TRBD1 (5 bases). Germline CDR1 reads MGHDK; CDR2 reads SYGVNS. Trimming shortened V by 7 bases and J by 3 bases, and 13 bases separated the two germline ends. The CDR3 totals 13 residues. The CDR3 loop reads CASKAQAVYEQYF. The DNA of the CDR3 is TGTGCCAGCAAGGCACAGGCCGTCTACGAGCAGTACTTC.

The chain employs TRBV3-1 (or the pseudogene TRBV3-2) and TRBJ2-3; 10 nucleotides match TRBD1. J lost 3 bases, V lost 4 bases, and 10 bases had no gene match. This CDR3 is 17 amino acids long. The germline CDR1 and CDR2 sequences are LGHDT and YNNKEL (reference sequence). The CDR3 nucleotides read TGTGCCAGCAGCCCTCGTGACAGGGGGCTGTTAACAGATACGCAGTATTTT. Protein sequence: CASSPRDRGLLTDTQYF.

The rearrangement joins TRBV7-9 to TRBJ2-2, with D possibly TRBD2 on 5 matching bases. The germline V gene encodes CDR1 SEHNR and CDR2 FQNEAQ (reference sequence). V was trimmed by 8 bases and J by 0 bases, leaving 13 bases between them. There are 15 residues in the CDR3. Here the CDR3 reads CASDPGYANTGELFF. The CDR3 coding sequence is TGTGCCAGCGACCCGGGGTACGCGAACACCGGGGAGCTGTTTTTT.

The chain recombines TRBV9 with TRBJ2-7, with 11 bases identical to TRBD2. The CDR3 runs to 17 residues. V lost 0 bases and J lost 7; bases outside the gene matches: 12. CDR1 and CDR2 (germline): SGDLS, YYNGEE. In DNA form, the CDR3 reads TGTGCCAGCAGCGTAGACGCGGGGGTAGCGGGAGGGCAGGAGCAGTACTTC. The encoded protein is CASSVDAGVAGGQEQYF.

V is TRBV14 and J is TRBJ2-2, with TRBD2 matching over 14 bases. CDR3 length: 18 residues. The V gene end was trimmed by 4 bases and the J gene end by 0 bases; junction bases not matched to a gene: 4. The germline V gene has CDR1 SGHDN and CDR2 FVKESK. The CDR3 loop is CASSRLGLAGANTGELFF. The CDR3 coding sequence is TGTGCCAGCAGCCGATTGGGACTAGCGGGAGCGAACACCGGGGAGCTGTTTTTT.